The 9 T cell receptor beta chains presented below share a single source sample, sequenced in a study of CD8 T cells in Susac syndrome. An amount of RNA that ranged from roughly 0.5 to 1 ug was reverse transcribed with random hexamers. TCRdb recomputed calls from the immunoSEQ multiplex PCR reads with MiXCR, one row per CDR3 protein. The sample includes approximately 130,000 distinct CDR3 sequences, approximately 89% seen only once; the top ten take around 0.24%. Sequencing was done on a sample of CD8+ T cells from PBMCs. All receptors come from a human donor with multiple sclerosis.

This clonotype was recorded once. V and J are TRBV6-6 and TRBJ2-3, with D possibly matching TRBD2 (6 bases). In germline, CDR1 is MNHNY, CDR2 SVGAGI (reference sequence). CDR3 length equals 15 residues. V was clipped by 2 bases and J by 4 bases, with 13 bases between them. CDR3 protein: CASSYRDSRADTQYF. The CDR3 DNA follows: TGTGCCAGCAGTTACCGGGACTCCAGGGCAGATACGCAGTATTTT.

This rearrangement joins TRBV6-5 to TRBJ2-2; 13 bases are shared with TRBD2. The CDR3 totals 20 residues. V lost 0 bases and J lost 3; bases outside the gene matches: 10. Germline-derived CDR1 and CDR2 are MNHEY and SVGAGI. The DNA of the CDR3 is TGTGCCAGCAGTTACTCGAAAACTAGCGGGAGGGTTCTTTACACCGGGGAGCTGTTTTTT. This gives the protein CASSYSKTSGRVLYTGELFF.

As DNA, the CDR3 is TGTGCCAGCAGTTTCTCCGACAGAAACACCATATATTTT. Translated, it gives CASSFSDRNTIYF. The chain combines TRBV27 with TRBJ1-3; no reliable D call. The CDR3 has 13 amino acids. The germline V gene has CDR1 MNHEY and CDR2 SMNVEV (reference sequence). V dropped 3 bases and J dropped 5 bases, with 8 bases sitting between them.

This rearrangement joins TRBV20-1 to TRBJ2-7, with D tentatively TRBD1 or TRBD2 (5 bases each). CDR1 and CDR2 from the germline V gene are DFQATT and SNEGSKA (reference sequence). V lost 5 bases to trimming and J lost 0 bases, with 11 bases between them. This CDR3 is built from 13 residues. The CDR3, as DNA: TGCAGTGCTGCCGGGACGGTCTCCTACGAGCAGTACTTC. Translated, it gives CSAAGTVSYEQYF.

The rearrangement joins TRBV19 to TRBJ1-1; D is unresolved. The germline gives CDR1 LNHDA, CDR2 SQIVND (reference sequence). This CDR3 has 13 residues. The V end lost 5 bases, the J end lost 1 base, and 8 bases lay between the germline ends. The DNA of the CDR3 is TGTGCCAGTAGTTCAACACCGAACACTGAAGCTTTCTTT. It codes for CASSSTPNTEAFF.

This chain links TRBV10-3 with TRBJ2-6; TRBD2 matches 10 bases. J was trimmed by 0 bases and V by 4 bases; bases with no gene match: 6. Germline lookup yields CDR1 ENHRY and CDR2 SYGVKD. The length of the CDR3 is 18 residues. CDR3 nucleotide sequence: TGTGCCATCAGTGGCCGGACTAGCGGTAGCTCTGGGGCCAACGTCCTGACTTTC. This translates into CAISGRTSGSSGANVLTF.

The chain is built from TRBV12-3 or TRBV12-4 and TRBJ2-5; D is perhaps TRBD1 (5 bases). The length of the CDR3 is 12 residues. V lost 5 bases and J 4 bases, leaving 8 bases between the germline ends. This chain's CDR3 is CASSVRGETQYF. The CDR3 nucleotides are TGTGCCAGCAGTGTAAGGGGAGAGACCCAGTACTTC.

This clonotype was observed a handful of times. J is TRBJ2-1 and V is TRBV3-1; no clear D. The CDR3 covers 14 residues. Per germline, CDR1 LGHDT and CDR2 YNNKEL (reference sequence). The V end lost 3 bases, the J end lost 2 bases, and 8 bases lay between the germline ends. CDR3 sequence: CASSHGGTYNEQFF. For the CDR3, the DNA is TGTGCCAGCAGCCACGGTGGGACCTACAATGAGCAGTTCTTC.

This rearrangement joins TRBV4-3 to TRBJ2-7, with TRBD2 matching over 13 bases. After removal of 3 bases from V and 2 bases from J, the junction contained 4 bases not matched to a gene. Germline CDR1 reads LGHNA; CDR2 reads YSLEER. The CDR3 covers 16 residues. CDR3 coding DNA: TGCGCCAGCAGCCAGGGACTAGCGGGAAGTACCTACGAGCAGTACTTC. Its translation is CASSQGLAGSTYEQYF.